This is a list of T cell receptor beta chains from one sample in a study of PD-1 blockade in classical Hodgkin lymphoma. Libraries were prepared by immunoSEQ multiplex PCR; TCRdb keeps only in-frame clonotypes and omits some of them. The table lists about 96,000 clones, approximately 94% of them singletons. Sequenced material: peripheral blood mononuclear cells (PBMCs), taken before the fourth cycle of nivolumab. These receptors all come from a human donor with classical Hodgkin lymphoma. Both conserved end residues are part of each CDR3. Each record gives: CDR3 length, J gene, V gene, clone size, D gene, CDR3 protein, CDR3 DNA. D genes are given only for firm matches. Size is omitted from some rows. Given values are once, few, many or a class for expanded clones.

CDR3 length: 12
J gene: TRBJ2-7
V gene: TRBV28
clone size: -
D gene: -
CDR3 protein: CASSDWPGEQYF
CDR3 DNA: TGTGCCAGCAGCGATTGGCCGGGAGAGCAGTACTTC

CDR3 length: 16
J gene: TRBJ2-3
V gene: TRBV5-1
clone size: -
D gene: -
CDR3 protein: CASSPPLRESTDTQYF
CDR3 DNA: TGCGCCAGCAGCCCCCCCTTGCGGGAAAGCACAGATACGCAGTATTTT

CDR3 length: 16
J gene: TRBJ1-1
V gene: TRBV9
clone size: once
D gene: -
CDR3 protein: CASSDPRTAGHTEAFF
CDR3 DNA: TGTGCCAGCAGCGACCCCCGTACGGCGGGCCACACTGAAGCTTTCTTT

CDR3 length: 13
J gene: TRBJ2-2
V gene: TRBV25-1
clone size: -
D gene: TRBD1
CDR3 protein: CASKQGAGGELFF
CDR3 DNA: TGTGCCAGCAAGCAGGGGGCCGGCGGGGAGCTGTTTTTT

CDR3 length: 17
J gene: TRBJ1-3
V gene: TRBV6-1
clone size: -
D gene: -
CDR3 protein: CASSEISGGGRRNTIYF
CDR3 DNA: TGTGCCAGCAGTGAAATTTCGGGGGGTGGGCGCAGAAACACCATATATTTT

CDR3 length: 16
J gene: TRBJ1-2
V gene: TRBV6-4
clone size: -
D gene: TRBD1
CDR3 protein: CASKPKQGQGRYGYTF
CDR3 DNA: TGTGCCAGCAAGCCAAAACAGGGACAGGGAAGATATGGCTACACCTTC

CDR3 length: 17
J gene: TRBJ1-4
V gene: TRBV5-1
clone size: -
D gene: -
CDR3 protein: CASSLVAGFATNEKLFF
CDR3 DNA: TGCGCCAGCAGCTTGGTCGCGGGATTTGCAACTAATGAAAAACTGTTTTTT

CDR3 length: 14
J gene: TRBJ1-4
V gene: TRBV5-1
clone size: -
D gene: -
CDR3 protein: CASAPGLGNEKLFF
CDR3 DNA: TGCGCCAGTGCTCCGGGACTTGGTAATGAAAAACTGTTTTTT

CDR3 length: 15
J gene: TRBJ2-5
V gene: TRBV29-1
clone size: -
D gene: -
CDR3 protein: CSVEVPWADQETQYF
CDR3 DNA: TGCAGCGTTGAAGTCCCATGGGCAGACCAAGAGACCCAGTACTTC

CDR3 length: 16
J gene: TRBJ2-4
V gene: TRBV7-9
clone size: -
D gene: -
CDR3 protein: CASSGGASATKNIQYF
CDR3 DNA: TGTGCCAGCAGCGGTGGGGCTAGCGCAACCAAAAACATTCAGTACTTC

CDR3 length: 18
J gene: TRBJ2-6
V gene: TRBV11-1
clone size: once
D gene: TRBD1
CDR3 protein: CASSLEDRVGYGANVLTF
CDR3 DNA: TGTGCCAGCAGCCTGGAGGACAGGGTGGGATACGGGGCCAACGTCCTGACTTTC

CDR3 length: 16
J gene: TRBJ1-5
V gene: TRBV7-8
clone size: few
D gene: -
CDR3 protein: CASSLGQGSLNQPQHF
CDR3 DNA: TGTGCCAGCAGCTTAGGGCAGGGAAGTCTAAATCAGCCCCAGCATTTT

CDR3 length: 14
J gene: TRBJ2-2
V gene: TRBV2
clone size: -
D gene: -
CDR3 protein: CASRDGPNTGELFF
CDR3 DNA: TGTGCCAGCCGGGACGGACCGAACACCGGGGAGCTGTTTTTT

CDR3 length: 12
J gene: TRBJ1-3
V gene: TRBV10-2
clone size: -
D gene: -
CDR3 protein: CASSELGNTIYF
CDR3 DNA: TGCGCCAGCAGTGAACTTGGAAACACCATATATTTT

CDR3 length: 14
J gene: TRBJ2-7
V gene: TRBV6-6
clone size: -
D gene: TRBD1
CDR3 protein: CATSGWGQLVEQYF
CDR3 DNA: TGTGCCACTTCGGGGTGGGGACAGCTGGTCGAGCAGTACTTC

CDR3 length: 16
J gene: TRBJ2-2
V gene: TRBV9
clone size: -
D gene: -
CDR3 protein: CASSPTSRHSTGELFF
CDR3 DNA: TGTGCCAGCAGCCCTACTAGCAGACATAGCACCGGGGAGCTGTTTTTT

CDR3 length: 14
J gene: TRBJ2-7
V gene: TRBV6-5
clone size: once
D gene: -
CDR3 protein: CASSLEPGLYEQYF
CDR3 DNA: TGTGCCAGCAGCTTGGAGCCCGGTTTATACGAGCAGTACTTC

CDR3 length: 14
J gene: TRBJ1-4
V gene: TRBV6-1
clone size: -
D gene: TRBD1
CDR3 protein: CASSEQTGVEKLFF
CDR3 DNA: TGTGCCAGCAGTGAACAGACAGGGGTCGAAAAACTGTTTTTT

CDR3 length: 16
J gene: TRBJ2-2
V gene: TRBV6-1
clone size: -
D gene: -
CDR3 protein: CASSDVGRADTGELFF
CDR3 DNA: TGTGCCAGCAGTGATGTAGGCAGGGCTGACACCGGGGAGCTGTTTTTT

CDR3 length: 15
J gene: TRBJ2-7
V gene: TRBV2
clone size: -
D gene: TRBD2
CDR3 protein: CASSVGREGRYEQYF
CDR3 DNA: TGTGCCAGCAGTGTTGGGCGGGAGGGCCGGTACGAGCAGTACTTC

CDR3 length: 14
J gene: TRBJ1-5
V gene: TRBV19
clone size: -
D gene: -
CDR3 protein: CASSAWDRGGPQHF
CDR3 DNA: TGTGCGAGTAGCGCTTGGGACCGCGGGGGACCCCAGCATTTT

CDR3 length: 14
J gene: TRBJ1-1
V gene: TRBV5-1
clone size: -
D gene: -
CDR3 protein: CASSPYGVNTEAFF
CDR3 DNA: TGCGCCAGCAGCCCCTACGGTGTGAACACTGAAGCTTTCTTT

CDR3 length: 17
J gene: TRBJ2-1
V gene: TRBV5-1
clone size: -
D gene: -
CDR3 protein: CASSLDVPSASYNEQFF
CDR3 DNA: TGCGCCAGCAGCCTCGATGTACCTAGCGCAAGTTACAATGAGCAGTTCTTC

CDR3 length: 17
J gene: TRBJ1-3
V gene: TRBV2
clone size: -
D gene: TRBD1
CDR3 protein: CAGSRDSGLPTGNTIYF
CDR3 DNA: TGTGCCGGATCCCGGGACAGCGGTCTCCCCACTGGAAACACCATATATTTT

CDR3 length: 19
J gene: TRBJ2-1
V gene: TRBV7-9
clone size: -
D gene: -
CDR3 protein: CASSPNVGGRTYRYNEQFF
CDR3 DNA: TGTGCCAGCAGCCCCAACGTAGGGGGGAGGACGTATAGATACAATGAGCAGTTCTTC

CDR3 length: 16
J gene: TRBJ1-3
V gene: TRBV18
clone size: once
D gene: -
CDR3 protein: CASSPPIGGTGNTIYF
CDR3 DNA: TGTGCCAGCTCACCACCGATCGGGGGGACTGGAAACACCATATATTTT

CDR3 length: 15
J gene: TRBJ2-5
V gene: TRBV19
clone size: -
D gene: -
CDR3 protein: CASRMNGQTQETQYF
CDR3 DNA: TGTGCCAGTAGAATGAACGGACAGACCCAAGAGACCCAGTACTTC

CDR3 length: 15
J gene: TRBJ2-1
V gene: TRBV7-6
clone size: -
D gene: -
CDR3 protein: CASSSQGPTANEQFF
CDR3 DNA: TGTGCCAGCAGCTCCCAGGGACCTACAGCCAATGAGCAGTTCTTC

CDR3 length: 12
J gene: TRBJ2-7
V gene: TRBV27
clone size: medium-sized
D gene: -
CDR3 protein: CASFSVSYEQYF
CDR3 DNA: TGTGCCAGCTTTAGCGTTTCCTACGAGCAGTACTTC

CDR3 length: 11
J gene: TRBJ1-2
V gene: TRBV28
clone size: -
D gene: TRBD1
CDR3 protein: CARDRGHGYTF
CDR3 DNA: TGTGCCAGGGACAGGGGTCATGGCTACACCTTC

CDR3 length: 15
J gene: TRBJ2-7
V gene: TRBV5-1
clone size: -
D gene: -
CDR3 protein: CASSLATGMYYEQYF
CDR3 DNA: TGCGCCAGCAGCTTGGCAACCGGGATGTACTACGAGCAGTACTTC

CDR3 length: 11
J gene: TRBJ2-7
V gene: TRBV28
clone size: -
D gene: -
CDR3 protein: CASTRGYEQYF
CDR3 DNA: TGTGCCAGCACAAGGGGATACGAGCAGTACTTC

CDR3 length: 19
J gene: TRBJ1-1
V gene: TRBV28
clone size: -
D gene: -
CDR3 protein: CASSEVGGFAPAVVSEAFF
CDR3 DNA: TGTGCCAGCAGTGAGGTGGGGGGTTTCGCGCCGGCTGTCGTGAGTGAAGCTTTCTTT

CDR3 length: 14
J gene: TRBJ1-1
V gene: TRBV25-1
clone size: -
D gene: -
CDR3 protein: CASSQGRINTEAFF
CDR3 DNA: TGTGCCAGCAGTCAGGGCAGAATAAACACTGAAGCTTTCTTT

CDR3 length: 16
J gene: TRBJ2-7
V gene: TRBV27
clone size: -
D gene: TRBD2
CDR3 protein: CASSFASGRTIFEQYF
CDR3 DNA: TGTGCCAGCAGTTTCGCGAGCGGGAGGACCATCTTCGAGCAGTACTTC

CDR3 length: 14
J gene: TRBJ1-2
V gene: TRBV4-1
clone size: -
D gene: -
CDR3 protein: CASTRGTTNYGYTF
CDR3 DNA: TGCGCCAGTACGCGGGGGACCACTAACTATGGCTACACCTTC